These 29 T cell receptor beta chains came from one sample sequenced in a study of T cells after yellow fever vaccination. From the 5' RACE reads, TCRdb called clonotypes with MiXCR, one entry per CDR3 protein. Of fewer than 100,000 distinct CDR3 sequences in the sample, around 5.8% were seen once. Sequenced here: CD8+ T cells sorted from PBMCs, sampled 10 days after the yellow fever booster vaccination. The receptor source for this set is a man between 18 and 35 years old who received the YFV17D yellow fever vaccine.

Only a few counts were recorded for this clonotype. The J gene is TRBJ1-1, the V gene TRBV7-2; D uncertain. The germline CDR1 and CDR2 sequences are SGHTA and FQGNSA. The V gene lost 5 bases and the J gene lost 5 bases, with 15 bases spanning the gap. This CDR3 has 14 residues. The CDR3 is CASSIRPAATEAFF. The CDR3 nucleotides are TGTGCCAGCAGCATAAGGCCGGCCGCGACTGAAGCTTTCTTT.

The gene calls are TRBV3-1 and TRBJ1-2; D gene ambiguous. Trimming stripped 0 bases from V and 5 bases from J, with 4 bases between. The V gene's germline CDR1 is LGHDT and CDR2 YNNKEL (reference sequence). The CDR3 loop spans 12 amino acids. The CDR3 region is CASSQDWYGYTF. The DNA of the CDR3 is TGTGCCAGCAGCCAAGATTGGTATGGCTACACCTTC.

The genes are TRBV6-1 and TRBJ2-5; D perhaps matches TRBD1 (6 bases). CDR1 is MNHNS, CDR2 SASEGT, per germline. This CDR3 has 15 amino acids. Trimming removed 6 bases at V and 2 bases at J, with 16 bases between. CDR3 region: CASRRGSGRQETQYF. The CDR3 DNA reads TGTGCCAGCAGGAGGGGGTCTGGGCGACAAGAGACCCAGTACTTC.

This clonotype has more than one count but fewer than ten. J is TRBJ1-3 and V is TRBV6-5; TRBD1 agrees at 11 bases. V lost 5 bases, J lost 1 base, and 7 bases stayed unmatched. This CDR3 has 17 amino acids. Per the germline V gene, CDR1 is MNHEY and CDR2 is SVGAGI. CDR3 amino acids: CASSMDRGPGSGNTIYF. The DNA of the CDR3 is TGTGCCAGCAGTATGGACAGGGGGCCGGGTTCTGGAAACACCATATATTTT.

The V call is TRBV5-1, the J call TRBJ1-2; 9 bases line up with TRBD1. The CDR3 consists of 14 residues. With V trimmed by 5 bases and J by 2 bases, 4 bases remained unmatched. Germline V gene sequence: CDR1 SGHRS, CDR2 YFSETQ. CDR3 DNA sequence: TGCGCCAGCAGGTCCGGGACAGGGAACTATGGCTACACCTTC. Its protein product is CASRSGTGNYGYTF.

The table lists this clonotype with a few counts. V gene TRBV15 combines with J gene TRBJ2-5; D assignment may be TRBD1 or TRBD2 (6 bases each). The CDR3 runs to 16 residues. Germline-derived CDR1 and CDR2 are LNHNV and YYDKDF (reference sequence). The ends were cut back, 0 bases at V and 5 bases at J, with 16 bases in the middle. Written as DNA, the CDR3 is TGTGCCACCAGCAGAGATTTCATCGGGGGCCGGGAGACCCAGTACTTC. Translating gives CATSRDFIGGRETQYF.

The J gene is TRBJ1-1, the V gene TRBV6-5; 9 bases are shared with TRBD1. Trimming cost V 4 bases and J 1 base; bases outside gene matches: 4. This CDR3 spans 15 amino acids. Germline V gene data show CDR1 as MNHEY and CDR2 as SVGAGI. CDR3 bases: TGTGCCAGCAGTTGGGGGGACAGGGCGAACACTGAAGCTTTCTTT. It codes for CASSWGDRANTEAFF.

The gene calls are TRBV10-3 and TRBJ2-7; the D gene is possibly TRBD2 (5 bases). This CDR3 has 13 residues. V lost 6 bases and J lost 5, with 14 bases in between. Germline CDR1 ENHRY, CDR2 SYGVKD. The CDR3 DNA follows: TGTGCCATCAGCGCGGGTCCGAGAGACGAGCAGTACGTC. Translating it yields CAISAGPRDEQYV.

This clonotype was detected only a few times. This chain joins TRBV28 and TRBJ2-7, with D perhaps TRBD1 (5 bases). The germline V gene encodes CDR1 MDHEN and CDR2 SYDVKM. V lost 7 bases and J lost 0, with 10 bases in between. The CDR3 has 13 residues. The CDR3 loop is CASKGVYSYEQYF. The CDR3 bases are TGTGCCAGCAAAGGGGTTTACTCCTACGAGCAGTACTTC.

The chain carries TRBV6-5 and TRBJ1-1; TRBD1 is a possible D gene (5 bases). Germline V gene sequence: CDR1 MNHEY, CDR2 SVGAGI. With 2 bases removed from V and 3 bases from J, the gap between germline ends came to 13 bases. This CDR3 comprises 15 residues. For the CDR3, the DNA is TGTGCCAGCAGTTACCAGGGACTCCTTTACACTGAAGCTTTCTTT. Amino acid sequence: CASSYQGLLYTEAFF.

This clonotype was seen a few times. The chain uses TRBV20-1 and TRBJ1-6, with a tentative D call TRBD1 (6 bases). V lost 0 bases, J lost 7 bases, and 19 bases lay in between. In germline, CDR1 is DFQATT, CDR2 SNEGSKA (reference sequence). The CDR3 runs to 17 residues. CDR3 coding DNA: TGCAGTGCTAGAGATGCGAACAGGGTAGTCACGAATTCACCCCTCCACTTT. Protein sequence: CSARDANRVVTNSPLHF.

The chain joins TRBV2 to TRBJ1-1; TRBD1 matches at 7 bases. The trim removed 5 bases at V and 4 bases at J, leaving 4 bases unmatched. The CDR3 spans 13 residues. Looked up from germline, CDR1 is SNHLY and CDR2 is FYNNEI. CDR3 amino acids: CASSRQGSTEAFF. For the CDR3, the DNA is TGTGCCAGCAGTCGACAGGGTAGCACTGAAGCTTTCTTT.

This chain links TRBV28 with TRBJ1-6, with D tentatively TRBD1 (6 bases). V lost 2 bases to trimming and J lost 10 bases, with 12 bases between them. CDR1 and CDR2 (germline): MDHEN, SYDVKM. This CDR3 contains 14 residues. This CDR3 reads CASSLHREYSPLHF. The CDR3, as DNA: TGTGCCAGCAGTTTACACAGGGAGTACTCACCCCTCCACTTT.

The chain combines TRBV7-9 with TRBJ1-2, with 7 positions matching TRBD1. Germline-derived CDR1 and CDR2 are SEHNR and FQNEAQ (reference sequence). CDR3 length: 16 residues. The ends lost 5 bases at V and 3 bases at J; junction bases unmatched: 12. CDR3 residues: CASSPPRAGGDYGYTF. The CDR3, as DNA: TGTGCCAGCAGCCCCCCAAGGGCAGGGGGGGACTATGGCTACACCTTC.

The genes are TRBV12-3 or TRBV12-4 and TRBJ2-3, with TRBD2 matching 13 bases. CDR3 length: 15 residues. J lost 2 bases, V lost 6 bases, and 2 bases had no gene match. DNA of the CDR3: TGTGCCAGCAGCGGACTAGCGGGGGCCACAGATACGCAGTATTTT. It specifies CASSGLAGATDTQYF.

This chain joins TRBV6-6 and TRBJ2-2; a possible D gene is TRBD2 (5 bases). CDR3 length: 15 residues. Trimming removed 7 bases from V and 7 bases from J, with 19 bases in between. CDR1 and CDR2 (germline): MNHNY, SVGAGI (reference sequence). The CDR3 loop reads CASKSYFAGIGELFF. The CDR3 coding sequence is TGTGCCAGCAAATCTTACTTTGCCGGGATCGGGGAGCTGTTTTTT.

This clonotype has ten or more counts. The chain couples TRBV20-1 to TRBJ2-5; 7 bases match TRBD1. The CDR3 is made up of 15 amino acids. J gave up 0 bases and V 8 bases, and 12 bases lay outside the gene matches. Germline V gene data show CDR1 as DFQATT and CDR2 as SNEGSKA (reference sequence). CDR3: CSPARDSWYQETQYF. As DNA, the CDR3 is TGCAGTCCAGCCCGGGACAGTTGGTACCAAGAGACCCAGTACTTC.

This clonotype was counted ten times or more. This sequence joins TRBV5-1 and TRBJ2-5; D is perhaps TRBD1 or TRBD2 (5 bases each). Per germline, CDR1 SGHRS and CDR2 YFSETQ. V lost 0 bases and J 5 bases, leaving 8 bases between the germline ends. The CDR3 length is 13 residues. The DNA for the CDR3 is TGCGCCAGCAGCTTGGGGGACGATGAGACCCAGTACTTC. It translates to CASSLGDDETQYF.

This clonotype was observed many times. V gene TRBV7-3 combines with J gene TRBJ1-1; D is unresolved. Germline V lookup: CDR1 SGHTA, CDR2 FQGTGA. The CDR3 length is 17 residues. Between the trimmed V and J ends, which lost 2 bases and 5 bases, there was a span of 21 bases. The CDR3 coding sequence is TGTGCCAGCAGCTTAGGGGTGTCAGGTCCTGGAGGGACTGAAGCTTTCTTT. It encodes CASSLGVSGPGGTEAFF.

This clonotype was counted a few times. The chain employs TRBV12-3 or TRBV12-4 and TRBJ2-7; D is undetermined. V was clipped by 2 bases and J by 3 bases, with 8 bases between them. This CDR3 is 13 amino acids long. Here the CDR3 reads CASSLLGNYEQYF. CDR3 nucleotides: TGTGCCAGCAGTTTACTGGGGAACTACGAGCAGTACTTC.

This clonotype appeared a few times. The chain employs TRBV30 and TRBJ1-3; D may be TRBD1 (5 bases). CDR1 is GTSNPN and CDR2 is SVGIG in the germline V gene (reference sequence). CDR3 size: 17 residues. Trimming shortened V by 0 bases and J by 1 base, and 16 bases separated the two germline ends. CDR3 sequence reads: CAWSVLGWGLSGNTIYF. The CDR3 bases are TGTGCCTGGAGTGTACTTGGTTGGGGCTTATCTGGAAACACCATATATTTT.

At least ten counts were recorded for this clonotype. The chain is built from TRBV5-5 and TRBJ1-1; no reliable D call. V lost 2 bases and J lost 2, with 7 bases in between. Per germline, CDR1 SGHKS and CDR2 YYEKEE (reference sequence). This CDR3 is built from 13 residues. The CDR3 coding sequence is TGTGCCAGCAGCTTAGGCACTAACACTGAAGCTTTCTTT. Its translation: CASSLGTNTEAFF.

The J gene is TRBJ2-1, the V gene TRBV5-1; D is ambiguous. This CDR3 region has 12 residues. The V end was cut by 1 base, the J end by 10 bases, with 9 bases between. Germline CDR1 SGHRS, CDR2 YFSETQ. The CDR3 loop is CASSLTLGEQFF. The CDR3 nucleotides are TGCGCCAGCAGCTTGACGTTGGGAGAGCAGTTCTTC.

V and J are TRBV27 and TRBJ2-7; D gene uncertain. The germline CDR1 and CDR2 sequences are MNHEY and SMNVEV (reference sequence). The CDR3 sequence is 14 residues long. Trimming removed 4 bases from V and 0 bases from J, with 10 bases in between. CDR3 region: CASSSALSSYEQYF. For the CDR3, the DNA is TGTGCCAGCAGTTCGGCCTTAAGCTCCTACGAGCAGTACTTC.

The V call is TRBV12-5, the J call TRBJ2-2, with 9 nucleotides matching TRBD1. The V gene end was trimmed by 5 bases and the J gene end by 6 bases; junction bases not matched to a gene: 10. The CDR3 is 16 residues long. Germline CDR1 reads LGHNT; CDR2 reads FRNRAP. The CDR3 spells CASGLTRTGVSGELFF. CDR3 nucleotides: TGTGCTAGTGGTCTAACTCGGACAGGGGTTTCCGGGGAGCTGTTTTTT.

Many counts were recorded for this clonotype. The chain's CDR3 is CASSFAGELFF. CDR3 DNA sequence: TGCGCCAGCAGCTTCGCTGGGGAGCTGTTTTTT. This rearrangement joins TRBV5-1 to TRBJ2-2; D is undetermined. Trimming cost V 2 bases and J 8 bases, with 4 bases left between them. Germline assignment: CDR1 SGHRS and CDR2 YFSETQ. This CDR3 has 11 residues.

The table lists this clonotype with a few counts. At one of its ends the junction is not consistent with the germline gene, which may arise from a read error. The rearrangement uses TRBV6-5 and TRBJ2-2; D not certain. The germline V gene encodes CDR1 MNHEY and CDR2 SVGAGI. The CDR3 has 13 residues. The CDR3 DNA sequence: TGTGCCAGCAGCAGATCGAACGCCGGGGAGCTGTTTTTT. Translating it yields CASSRSNAGELFF.

The sample holds a few counts of this clonotype. The chain employs TRBV11-2 and TRBJ2-7; D is perhaps TRBD1 or TRBD2 (5 bases each). With 5 bases removed from V and 4 bases from J, the gap between germline ends came to 15 bases. The CDR3 sequence is 14 residues long. Germline V gene lookup returns CDR1 SGHAT and CDR2 FQNNGV. The CDR3 nucleotides are TGTGCCAGCAGCGGGGCTAGCTCACAGTACGAGCAGTACGTC. This translates into CASSGASSQYEQYV.

This clonotype was seen only a few times. This CDR3 is CASSSSVYQPQHF. CDR3 bases: TGTGCCAGCAGCTCCAGTGTATATCAGCCCCAGCATTTT. V and J are TRBV6-5 and TRBJ1-5; D remains unclear. The CDR3 has 13 residues. Trimming shortened V by 6 bases and J by 5 bases, and 11 bases separated the two germline ends. In germline, CDR1 is MNHEY, CDR2 SVGAGI.